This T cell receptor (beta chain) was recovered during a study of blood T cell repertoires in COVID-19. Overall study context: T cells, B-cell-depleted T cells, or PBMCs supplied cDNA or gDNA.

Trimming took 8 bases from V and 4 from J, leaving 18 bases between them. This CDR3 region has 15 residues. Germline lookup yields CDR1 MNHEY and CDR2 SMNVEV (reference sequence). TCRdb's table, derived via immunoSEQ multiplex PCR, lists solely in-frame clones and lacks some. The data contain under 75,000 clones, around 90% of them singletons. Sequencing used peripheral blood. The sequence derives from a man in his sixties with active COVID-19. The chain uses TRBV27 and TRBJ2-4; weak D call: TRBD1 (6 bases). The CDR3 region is CASQNRAGEKNIQYF. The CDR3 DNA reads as TGTGCCAGCCAAAACCGGGCAGGGGAGAAAAACATTCAGTACTTC.